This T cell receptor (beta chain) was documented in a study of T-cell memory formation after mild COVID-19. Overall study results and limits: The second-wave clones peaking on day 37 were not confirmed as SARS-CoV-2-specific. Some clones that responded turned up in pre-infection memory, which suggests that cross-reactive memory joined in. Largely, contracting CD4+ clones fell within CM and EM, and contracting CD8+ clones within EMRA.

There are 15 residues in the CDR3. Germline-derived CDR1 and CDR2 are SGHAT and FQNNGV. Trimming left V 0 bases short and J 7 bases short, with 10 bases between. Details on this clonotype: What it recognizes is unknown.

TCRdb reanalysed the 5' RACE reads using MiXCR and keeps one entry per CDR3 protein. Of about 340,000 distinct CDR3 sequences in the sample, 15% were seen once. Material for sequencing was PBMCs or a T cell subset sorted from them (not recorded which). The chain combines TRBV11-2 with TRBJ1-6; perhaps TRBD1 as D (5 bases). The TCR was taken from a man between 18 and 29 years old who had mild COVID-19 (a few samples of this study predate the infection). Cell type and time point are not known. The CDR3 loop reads CASSLEWGGNSPLHF. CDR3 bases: TGTGCCAGCAGCTTAGAGTGGGGGGGGAATTCACCCCTCCACTTT. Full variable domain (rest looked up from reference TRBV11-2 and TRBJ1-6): EAGVAQSPRYKIIEKRQSVAFWCNPISGHATLYWYQQILGQGPKLLIQFQNNGVVDDSQLPKDRFSAERLKGVDSTLKIQPAKLEDSAVYLCASSLEWGGNSPLHFGNGTRLTVT.